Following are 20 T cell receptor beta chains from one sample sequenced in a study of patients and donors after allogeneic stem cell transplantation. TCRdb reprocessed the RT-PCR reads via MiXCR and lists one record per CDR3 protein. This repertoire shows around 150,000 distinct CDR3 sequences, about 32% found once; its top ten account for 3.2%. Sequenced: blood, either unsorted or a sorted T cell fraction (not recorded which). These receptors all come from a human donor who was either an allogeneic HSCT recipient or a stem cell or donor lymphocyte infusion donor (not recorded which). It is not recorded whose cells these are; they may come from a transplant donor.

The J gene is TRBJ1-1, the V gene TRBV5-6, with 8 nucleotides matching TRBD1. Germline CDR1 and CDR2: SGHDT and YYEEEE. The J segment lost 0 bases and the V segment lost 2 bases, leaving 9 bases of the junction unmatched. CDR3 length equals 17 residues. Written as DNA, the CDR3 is TGTGCCAGCAGCTTCGGACAGGGACTACCTTTGAACACTGAAGCTTTCTTT. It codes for CASSFGQGLPLNTEAFF. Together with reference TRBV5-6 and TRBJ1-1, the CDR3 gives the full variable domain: DAGVTQSPTHLIKTRGQQVTLRCSPKSGHDTVSWYQQALGQGPQFIFQYYEEEERQRGNFPDRFSGHQFPNYSSELNVNALLLGDSALYLCASSFGQGLPLNTEAFFGQGTRLTVV.

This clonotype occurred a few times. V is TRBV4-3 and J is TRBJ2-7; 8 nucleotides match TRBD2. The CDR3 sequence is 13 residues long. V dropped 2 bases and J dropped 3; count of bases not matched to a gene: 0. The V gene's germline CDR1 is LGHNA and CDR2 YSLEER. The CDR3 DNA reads TGCGCCAGCAGCCAAAGCGGGGGCTACGAGCAGTACTTC. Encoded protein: CASSQSGGYEQYF.

CDR3 protein: CASSGQATAWGSPLHF. Here the CDR3 DNA reads TGTGCCAGCAGCGGACAGGCTACGGCGTGGGGTTCACCCCTCCACTTT. This chain joins TRBV27 and TRBJ1-6; TRBD1 aligns across 7 bases. V gave up 6 bases and J gave up 9 bases; unmatched junction bases: 14. CDR3 length: 16 amino acids. Germline values: CDR1 MNHEY, CDR2 SMNVEV (reference sequence).

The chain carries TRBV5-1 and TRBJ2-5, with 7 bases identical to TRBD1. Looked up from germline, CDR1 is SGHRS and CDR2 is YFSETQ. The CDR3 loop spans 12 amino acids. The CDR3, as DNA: TGCCAGGGGGATGCCCTCTTCGAGACCCAGTACTTC. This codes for CQGDALFETQYF.

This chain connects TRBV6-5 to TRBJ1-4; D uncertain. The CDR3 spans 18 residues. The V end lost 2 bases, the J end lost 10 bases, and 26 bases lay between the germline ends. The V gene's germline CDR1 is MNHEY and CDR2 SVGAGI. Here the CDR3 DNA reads TGTGCCAGCAGTTACCAAGGTTACGGACGGGCTCTGAAGGGAAAACTGTTTTTT. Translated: CASSYQGYGRALKGKLFF.

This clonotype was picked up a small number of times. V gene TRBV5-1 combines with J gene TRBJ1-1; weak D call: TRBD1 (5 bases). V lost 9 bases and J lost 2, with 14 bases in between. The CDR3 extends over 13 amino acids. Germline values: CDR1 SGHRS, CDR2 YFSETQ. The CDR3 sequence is CATQVGENTEAFF. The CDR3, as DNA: TGCGCCACTCAGGTGGGGGAAAACACTGAAGCTTTCTTT. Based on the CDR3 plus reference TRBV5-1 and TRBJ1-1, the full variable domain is KAGVTQTPRYLIKTRGQQVTLSCSPISGHRSVSWYQQTPGQGLQFLFEYFSETQRNKGNFPGRFSGRQFSNSRSEMNVSTLELGDSALYLCATQVGENTEAFFGQGTRLTVV.

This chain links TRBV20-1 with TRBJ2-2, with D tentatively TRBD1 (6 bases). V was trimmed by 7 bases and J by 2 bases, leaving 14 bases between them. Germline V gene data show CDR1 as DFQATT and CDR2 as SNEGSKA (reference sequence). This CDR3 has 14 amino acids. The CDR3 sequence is CSVQRTENTGELFF. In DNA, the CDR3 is TGCAGTGTTCAGCGGACAGAAAACACCGGGGAGCTGTTTTTT.

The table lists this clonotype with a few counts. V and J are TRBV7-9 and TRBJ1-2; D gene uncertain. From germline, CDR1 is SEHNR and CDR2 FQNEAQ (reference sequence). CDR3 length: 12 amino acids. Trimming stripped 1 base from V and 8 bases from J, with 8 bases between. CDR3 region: CASSLGAGGYTF. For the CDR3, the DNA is TGTGCCAGCAGCTTAGGGGCCGGAGGCTACACCTTC.

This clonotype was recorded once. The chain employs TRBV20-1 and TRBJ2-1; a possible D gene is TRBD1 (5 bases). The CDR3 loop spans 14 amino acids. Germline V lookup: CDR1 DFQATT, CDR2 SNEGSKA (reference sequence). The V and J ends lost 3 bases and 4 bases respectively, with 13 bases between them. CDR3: CSASPDNIYNEQFF. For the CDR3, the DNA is TGCAGTGCTAGCCCGGACAACATATACAATGAGCAGTTCTTC.

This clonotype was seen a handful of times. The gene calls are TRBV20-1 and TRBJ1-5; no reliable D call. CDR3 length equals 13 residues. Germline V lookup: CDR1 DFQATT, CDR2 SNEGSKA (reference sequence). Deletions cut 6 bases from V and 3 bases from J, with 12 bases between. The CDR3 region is CSAGGDTNQPQHF. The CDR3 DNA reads TGCAGTGCGGGCGGGGATACCAATCAGCCCCAGCATTTT.

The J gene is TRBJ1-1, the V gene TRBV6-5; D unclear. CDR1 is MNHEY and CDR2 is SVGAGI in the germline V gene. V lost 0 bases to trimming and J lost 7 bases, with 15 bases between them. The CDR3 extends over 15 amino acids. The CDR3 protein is CASSYSMGGNGEAFF. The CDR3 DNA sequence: TGTGCCAGCAGTTACTCGATGGGTGGGAACGGTGAAGCTTTCTTT.

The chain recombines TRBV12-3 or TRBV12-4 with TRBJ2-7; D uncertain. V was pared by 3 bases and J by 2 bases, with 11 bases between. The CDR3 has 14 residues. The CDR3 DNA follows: TGTGCCAGCAGTTTTTGGCGCCGAGCCTACGAGCAGTACTTC. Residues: CASSFWRRAYEQYF.

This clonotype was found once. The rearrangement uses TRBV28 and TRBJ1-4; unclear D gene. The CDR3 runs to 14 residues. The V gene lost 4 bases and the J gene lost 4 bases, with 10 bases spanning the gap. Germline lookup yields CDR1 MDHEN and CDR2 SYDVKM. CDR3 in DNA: TGTGCCAGCAGTTCCCGGTGGGGTAATGAAAAACTGTTTTTT. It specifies CASSSRWGNEKLFF.

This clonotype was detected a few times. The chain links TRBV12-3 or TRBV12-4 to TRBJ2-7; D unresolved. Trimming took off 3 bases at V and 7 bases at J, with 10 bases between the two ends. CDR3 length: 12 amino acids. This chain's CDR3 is CASSFRYSEQYF. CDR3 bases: TGTGCCAGCAGTTTTCGTTACAGTGAGCAGTACTTC.

CDR3 coding DNA: TGTGCTAGTGGCTCCCGGACTAGATGTGAGACCCAGTACTTC. Translating it yields CASGSRTRCETQYF. V gene TRBV12-5 combines with J gene TRBJ2-5; 7 bases fit TRBD2. Unmatched junction bases numbered 9, after V lost 6 bases and J lost 5 bases. Germline CDR1 reads LGHNT; CDR2 reads FRNRAP. The CDR3 is made up of 14 amino acids.

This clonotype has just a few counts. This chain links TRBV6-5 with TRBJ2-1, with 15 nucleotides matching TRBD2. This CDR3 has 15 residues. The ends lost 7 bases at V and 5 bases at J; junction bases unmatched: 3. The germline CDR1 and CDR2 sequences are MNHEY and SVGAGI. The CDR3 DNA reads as TGTGCCAGCATTGGACTAGCGGGAGGGGACAATGAGCAGTTCTTC. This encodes CASIGLAGGDNEQFF.

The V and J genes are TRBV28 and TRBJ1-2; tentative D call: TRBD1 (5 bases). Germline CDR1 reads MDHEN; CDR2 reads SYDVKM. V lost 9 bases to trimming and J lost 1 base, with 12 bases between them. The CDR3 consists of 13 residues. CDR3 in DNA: TGTGCCAGTCGGGTGGGGGGTAACTATGGCTACACCTTC. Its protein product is CASRVGGNYGYTF.

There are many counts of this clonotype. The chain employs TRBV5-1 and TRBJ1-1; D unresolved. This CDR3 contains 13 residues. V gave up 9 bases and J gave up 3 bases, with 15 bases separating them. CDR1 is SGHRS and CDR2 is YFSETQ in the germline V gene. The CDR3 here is CATKRGSDTEAFF. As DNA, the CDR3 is TGCGCCACCAAGCGGGGATCCGACACTGAAGCTTTCTTT.

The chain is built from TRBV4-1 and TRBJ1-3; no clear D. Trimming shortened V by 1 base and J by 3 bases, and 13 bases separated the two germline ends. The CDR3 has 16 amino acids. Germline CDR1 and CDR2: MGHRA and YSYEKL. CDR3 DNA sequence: TGCGCCAGCAGCCAAGGACAACACCGAAATGGAAACACCATATATTTT. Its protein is CASSQGQHRNGNTIYF.

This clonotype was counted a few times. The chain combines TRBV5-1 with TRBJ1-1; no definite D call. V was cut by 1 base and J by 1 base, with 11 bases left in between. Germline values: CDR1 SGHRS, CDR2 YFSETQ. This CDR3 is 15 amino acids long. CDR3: CASSLIPGSNTEAFF. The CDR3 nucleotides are TGCGCCAGCAGCTTGATCCCGGGCTCGAACACTGAAGCTTTCTTT.